This TCR beta chain was obtained from a study of OX40 agonist ivuxolimab in advanced cancers. As for the study more broadly: Ivuxolimab was a fully human IgG2 agonistic monoclonal antibody targeting the costimulatory receptor OX40 (CD134). Intravenous ivuxolimab was administered to patients every 2 weeks at six dose levels: 0.01, 0.1, 0.3, 1.5, 3 and 10 mg/kg. Among the 50 to 55 dose-escalation patients, around 20 had hepatocellular carcinoma, 15 melanoma, 9 renal cell carcinoma and 9 head and neck cancer. A male proportion of 75% to 85% and a mean age of approximately 58 years, ranging from 23 to 79, were recorded for the dose-escalation cohort. Patients were allowed to have had prior anti-PD-1, anti-PD-L1 or anti-CTLA-4 therapy, and around 43% of the dose-escalation patients had been treated with checkpoint inhibitors. Partial responses were achieved by three dose-escalation patients, of whom one had hepatocellular carcinoma and two had cutaneous melanoma. Peripheral TCRbeta sequencing aimed to test whether ivuxolimab altered TCR sequence diversity and caused clonal T-cell expansion. The paper reports the monotherapy dose-escalation portion (N of about 47 patients) of the phase I ivuxolimab trial. Study-level results and caveats: Antigen specificity was not determined for the clonally expanded peripheral T cells. After ivuxolimab, CD8+ T cells had more expanded clones than CD4+ T cells on average. Clonal expansion of both CD4+ and CD8+ blood T cells was observed from baseline to week 6 at doses 0.1 to 3.0 mg/kg. In the 0.1-3.0 mg/kg groups, partial responders had among the lowest normalized peripheral clonal expansion, particularly in CD8+ T cells. Low levels of normalized T-cell clonal expansion were also seen in some patients who did not respond.

The trial excluded patients who had a history of autoimmune disease or who were on systemic immunosuppression. Peripheral blood for TCR sequencing was drawn from every dose cohort at baseline, at cycle 4 day 1 and at cycle 7 day 1. Samples came from an open-label, multicenter, first-in-human phase I dose-escalation trial of ivuxolimab. The trial enrolled adults with locally advanced or metastatic head and neck squamous cell, hepatocellular, melanoma or renal cell carcinoma. Before TCR sequencing, CD4+ T cells and CD8+ T cells from peripheral blood were sorted into separate populations. The CDR3 holds 15 amino acids from the cysteine to the phenylalanine. Here the CDR3 DNA is all that survives: 45 bases in frame from base 1. Genomic DNA was extracted from sorted cells for sequencing of the TCRbeta CDR3 region. The immunoSEQ Assay was used to sequence the TCRbeta CDR3 regions. The immuneACCESS repertoire file appears here via TCRdb, limited to in-frame rearrangements. These files lack a portion of the clones; in checked studies, under half of the deficit traces to unresolved V genes, and the cause of the others is not known. Recorded for this sample are under 80,000 clones; around 85% of them occurred a single time. The ten largest clones take up roughly 3.9% of the sample.

Of note for this clone: Its cognate antigen has yet to be identified. No base quality information exists; no much larger clone differs at one position.

The receptor's source is an adult with an advanced solid tumor such as melanoma, head and neck, liver or kidney cancer. Material: CD4+ or CD8+ T cells sorted from blood, obtained in a trial of the OX40 agonist ivuxolimab. Rearrangement joined TRBV21-1 to TRBJ2-1; the table names TRBD1, a call not compared with the DNA. TRBV21-1 represents a pseudogene. The nucleotide sequence reads as follows: TGTGCCAGCAGCAAAGGACAGGGAGTTTACAATGAGCAGTTCTTC. Its amino acids are CASSKGQGVYNEQFF.